This TCR beta chain was obtained from a study of spatial heterogeneity in lung cancer. Time point denoted: sample taken at primary tumor resection. In each case, whole RNA from tumor, nontumor lung or frozen PBMC was sequenced unsorted. Samples were obtained from around 73 donors, all untreated early-stage non-small cell lung cancer patients. This CDR3 is built from 15 residues. The V gene end was trimmed by 3 bases and the J gene end by 7 bases; junction bases not matched to a gene: 9. Germline V gene sequence: CDR1 ENHRY, CDR2 SYGVKD. TCRdb redid the calling of the 5' RACE reads with MiXCR, one entry per CDR3 protein. Among some 11,000 distinct CDR3 sequences listed, 6.2% were seen once.

The chain recombines TRBV10-3 with TRBJ1-2; 9 nucleotides align to TRBD1. The source is a male donor with early-stage non-small cell lung cancer. Material: normal lung tissue next to the tumor, obtained at surgery. The CDR3 here is CAISEPGQGRFGYTF. CDR3 nucleotides: TGTGCCATCAGTGAACCGGGACAGGGAAGATTTGGCTACACCTTC.